The 18 T cell receptor beta chains below come from one sample, sequenced in a study of T cell clonotyping in hematopoietic cell transplantation. Clones were read by immunoSEQ multiplex PCR, and TCRdb kept only the in-frame ones, dropping some. The data hold 20,000 or so clones, with approximately 80% observed a single time. The sample comprised peripheral blood mononuclear cells. The receptor source for this set is a man in his fifties or sixties in good health. Some clones in this sample may be carry-over from other donors' samples.

The chain is built from TRBV10-3 and TRBJ2-5, with 13 bases fitting TRBD2. Germline V gene lookup returns CDR1 ENHRY and CDR2 SYGVKD. This CDR3 is built from 19 residues. Unmatched junction bases numbered 8, after V lost 0 bases and J lost 1 base. In DNA form, the CDR3 reads TGTGCCATCAGTGAGTCCCAACCTACTAGCGGGAGGGCCCAAGAGACCCAGTACTTC. Encoded protein: CAISESQPTSGRAQETQYF.

The J gene is TRBJ2-5, the V gene TRBV19; possible D gene TRBD2, 6 bases. Germline CDR1 reads LNHDA; CDR2 reads SQIVND (reference sequence). Deletions cut 6 bases from V and 7 bases from J, with 15 bases between. There are 13 residues in the CDR3. The CDR3 region is CASRPGTGVTQYF. As DNA, the CDR3 is TGTGCCAGTAGGCCAGGGACGGGAGTGACCCAGTACTTC. Full variable domain (remainder filled in from reference TRBV19 and TRBJ2-5): DGGITQSPKYLFRKEGQNVTLSCEQNLNHDAMYWYRQDPGQGLRLIYYSQIVNDFQKGDIAEGYSVSREKKESFPLTVTSAQKNPTAFYLCASRPGTGVTQYFGPGTRLLVL.

The CDR3 region is CASSFTSPGRAYSGNTIYF. The CDR3, as DNA: TGTGCCAGCAGCTTTACATCCCCGGGACGGGCCTACTCTGGAAACACCATATATTTT. The chain carries TRBV7-2 and TRBJ1-3; tentative D call: TRBD1 (5 bases). With 3 bases removed from V and 0 bases from J, the gap between germline ends came to 21 bases. The germline V gene has CDR1 SGHTA and CDR2 FQGNSA. The CDR3 has 19 amino acids.

The CDR3 DNA reads TGTGCCAGCAGTCCCGGGACAGGGGCAGATTCACCCCTCCACTTT. Translation: CASSPGTGADSPLHF. The chain recombines TRBV28 with TRBJ1-6; 10 nucleotides match TRBD1. The J segment lost 8 bases and the V segment lost 5 bases, leaving 6 bases of the junction unmatched. The CDR3 length is 15 residues. Germline V gene lookup returns CDR1 MDHEN and CDR2 SYDVKM.

This sequence joins TRBV7-2 and TRBJ2-1, with 11 positions matching TRBD2. CDR1 SGHTA and CDR2 FQGNSA come from the germline V gene. V shed 2 bases and J 8 bases; nucleotides not matched to a gene: 17. The CDR3 contains 19 residues. CDR3 residues: CASSLLVLAGVTNSDEQFF. In DNA, the CDR3 is TGTGCCAGCAGCTTATTGGTACTAGCGGGAGTCACCAATTCCGATGAGCAGTTCTTC. The variable domain in full, with the rest retrieved from reference TRBV7-2 and TRBJ2-1, is GAGVSQSPSNKVTEKGKDVELRCDPISGHTALYWYRQSLGQGLEFLIYFQGNSAPDKSGLPSDRFSAERTGGSVSTLTIQRTQQEDSAVYLCASSLLVLAGVTNSDEQFFGPGTRLTVL.

This clone rates as large (0.1 to 1%). V and J are TRBV5-1 and TRBJ1-1; D may be TRBD1 (6 bases). Looked up from germline, CDR1 is SGHRS and CDR2 is YFSETQ. V dropped 4 bases and J dropped 7 bases, with 8 bases sitting between them. The CDR3 consists of 11 residues. CDR3 sequence (DNA): TGCGCCAGCAGCGGGACAAATGAAGCTTTCTTT. Its translation is CASSGTNEAFF.

The chain has TRBV23-1 and TRBJ1-2; a weak D match, TRBD1 (5 bases). TRBV23-1 is treated as an ORF (open reading frame) with a function not yet certain. The V and J ends lost 6 bases and 4 bases respectively, with 21 bases between them. This CDR3 is built from 16 residues. The CDR3 DNA follows: TGCGCCAGCAGGGAGGTTAAGGGGCGCTATAGCTATGGCTACACCTTC. Amino acid sequence: CASREVKGRYSYGYTF.

The chain joins TRBV2 to TRBJ2-5, with D uncertain. Trimming removed 3 bases from V and 5 bases from J, with 13 bases in between. The CDR3 runs 14 residues. The V gene's germline CDR1 is SNHLY and CDR2 FYNNEI. The CDR3 reads CASSDPRLGETQYF. The CDR3 region has the DNA TGTGCCAGCAGTGACCCCCGACTGGGGGAGACCCAGTACTTC.

V usage is TRBV30 and J usage is TRBJ2-1; 10 bases are a match to TRBD1. Germline values: CDR1 GTSNPN, CDR2 SVGIG (reference sequence). The CDR3 is made up of 13 amino acids. With 5 bases clipped from V and 6 bases from J, the junction kept 4 bases outside the gene matches. The DNA of the CDR3 is TGTGCCTGGGGGGACAGGGGAGGCAATGAGCAGTTCTTC. Protein: CAWGDRGGNEQFF.

The CDR3 DNA reads as TGTGCCAGTTCGGACAGGTTCGGACAATATGGCTACACCTTC. It specifies CASSDRFGQYGYTF. The chain employs TRBV19 and TRBJ1-2; 7 nucleotides match TRBD1. CDR1 is LNHDA and CDR2 is SQIVND in the germline V gene (reference sequence). With 8 bases clipped from V and 5 bases from J, the junction kept 11 bases outside the gene matches. The CDR3 is 14 residues long. Based on the CDR3 plus reference TRBV19 and TRBJ1-2, the full variable domain is DGGITQSPKYLFRKEGQNVTLSCEQNLNHDAMYWYRQDPGQGLRLIYYSQIVNDFQKGDIAEGYSVSREKKESFPLTVTSAQKNPTAFYLCASSDRFGQYGYTFGSGTRLTVV.

This sequence joins TRBV4-1 and TRBJ2-1, with TRBD2 matching 9 bases. From germline, CDR1 is MGHRA and CDR2 YSYEKL. There are 12 residues in the CDR3. V lost 3 bases, J lost 14 bases, and 5 bases stayed unmatched. CDR3 nucleotides: TGCGCCAGCAGCCAGGTTAGCGGGGGCGAGTTCTTC. This sequence encodes CASSQVSGGEFF.

In its sample, this clone was seen once. This chain joins TRBV30 and TRBJ2-3; no reliable D call. This CDR3 spans 13 amino acids. Germline CDR1 reads GTSNPN; CDR2 reads SVGIG (reference sequence). Trimming shortened V by 4 bases and J by 0 bases, and 8 bases separated the two germline ends. The CDR3 DNA follows: TGTGCCTGGAACTCCGCTAGCACAGATACGCAGTATTTT. Translating it yields CAWNSASTDTQYF.

The rearrangement joins TRBV27 to TRBJ2-2; maybe TRBD2 (5 bases). The V end lost 2 bases, the J end lost 3 bases, and 10 bases lay between the germline ends. CDR1 is MNHEY, CDR2 SMNVEV, per germline (reference sequence). The length of the CDR3 is 15 residues. The chain's CDR3 is CASSLRGPHTGELFF. Here the CDR3 DNA reads TGTGCCAGCAGTTTACGGGGTCCCCACACCGGGGAGCTGTTTTTT.

The chain links TRBV30 to TRBJ1-6; D is undetermined. CDR3 length equals 12 residues. The germline CDR1 and CDR2 sequences are GTSNPN and SVGIG (reference sequence). Trimming removed 7 bases from V and 7 bases from J, with 11 bases in between. The CDR3 nucleotides are TGTGCCTCGGACGTCGTAAATTCACCCCTCCACTTT. Translating it yields CASDVVNSPLHF.

The chain recombines TRBV7-6 with TRBJ2-7; D is ambiguous. This CDR3 is built from 14 residues. Trimming shortened V by 5 bases and J by 5 bases, and 16 bases separated the two germline ends. The germline V gene encodes CDR1 SGHVS and CDR2 FNYEAQ. The CDR3 here is CASSPPGRAHEQYF. The DNA of the CDR3 is TGTGCCAGCAGCCCCCCTGGGCGCGCTCACGAGCAGTACTTC.

This clone was seen a few times. The chain is built from TRBV28 and TRBJ2-1; no firm D call. This CDR3 has 12 residues. CDR1 is MDHEN and CDR2 is SYDVKM in the germline V gene. The ends were cut back, 6 bases at V and 7 bases at J, with 10 bases in the middle. The CDR3 reads CASRPPMNEQFF. The CDR3 bases are TGTGCCAGCAGACCTCCCATGAATGAGCAGTTCTTC.

J is TRBJ1-2 and V is TRBV6-1; D unclear. Germline CDR1 and CDR2: MNHNS and SASEGT. V shed 4 bases and J shed 2 bases, with 8 bases lying between them. This CDR3 has 13 amino acids. CDR3 sequence reads: CASSVKQNYGYTF. The CDR3 nucleotides read TGTGCCAGCAGTGTCAAACAGAACTATGGCTACACCTTC.

This sequence joins TRBV5-1 and TRBJ1-1; 10 bases align to TRBD1. This CDR3 is 15 amino acids long. Trimming took 0 bases from V and 4 from J; bases not matched to a gene: 3. Germline V gives CDR1 SGHRS, CDR2 YFSETQ. Here the CDR3 DNA reads TGCGCCAGCAGCTTGGAGACAGGGGGCTTCACTGAAGCTTTCTTT. The encoded protein is CASSLETGGFTEAFF.